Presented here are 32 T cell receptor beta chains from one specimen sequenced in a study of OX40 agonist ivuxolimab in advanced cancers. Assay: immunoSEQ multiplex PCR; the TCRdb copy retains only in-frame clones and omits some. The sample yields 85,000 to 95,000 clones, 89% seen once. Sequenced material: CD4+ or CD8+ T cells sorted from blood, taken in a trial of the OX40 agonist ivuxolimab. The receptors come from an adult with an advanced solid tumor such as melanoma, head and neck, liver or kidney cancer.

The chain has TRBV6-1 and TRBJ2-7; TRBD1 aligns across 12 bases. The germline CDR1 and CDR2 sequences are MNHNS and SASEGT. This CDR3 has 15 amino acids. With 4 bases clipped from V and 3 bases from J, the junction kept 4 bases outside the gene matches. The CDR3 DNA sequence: TGTGCCAGCAGTGGCGGGACAGGGGGCTACTACGAGCAGTACTTC. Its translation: CASSGGTGGYYEQYF.

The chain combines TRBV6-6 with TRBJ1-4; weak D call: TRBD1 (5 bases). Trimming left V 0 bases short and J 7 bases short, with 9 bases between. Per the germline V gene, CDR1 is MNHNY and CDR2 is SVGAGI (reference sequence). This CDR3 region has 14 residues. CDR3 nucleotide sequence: TGTGCCAGCAGTTACTCTCGGGGGGGTGAAAAACTGTTTTTT. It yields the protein CASSYSRGGEKLFF.

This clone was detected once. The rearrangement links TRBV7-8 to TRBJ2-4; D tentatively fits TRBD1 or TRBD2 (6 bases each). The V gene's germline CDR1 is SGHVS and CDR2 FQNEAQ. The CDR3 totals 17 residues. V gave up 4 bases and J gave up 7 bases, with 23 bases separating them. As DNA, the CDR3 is TGTGCCAGCAGCTCCCGGGTCCGGGGGCAGAGTGGGAACATTCAGTACTTC. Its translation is CASSSRVRGQSGNIQYF.

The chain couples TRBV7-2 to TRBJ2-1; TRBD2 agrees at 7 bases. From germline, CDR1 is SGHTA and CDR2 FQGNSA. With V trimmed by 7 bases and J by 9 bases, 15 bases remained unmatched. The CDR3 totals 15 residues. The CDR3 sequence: CASTGPGGGRVEQFF. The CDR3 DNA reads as TGTGCCAGCACCGGACCGGGGGGTGGAAGGGTTGAGCAGTTCTTC.

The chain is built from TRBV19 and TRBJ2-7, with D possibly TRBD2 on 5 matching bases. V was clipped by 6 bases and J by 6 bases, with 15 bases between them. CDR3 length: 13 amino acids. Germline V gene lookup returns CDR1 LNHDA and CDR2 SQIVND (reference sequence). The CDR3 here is CASSGRDPREQYF. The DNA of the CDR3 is TGTGCCAGTAGCGGCCGGGATCCCCGCGAGCAGTACTTC.

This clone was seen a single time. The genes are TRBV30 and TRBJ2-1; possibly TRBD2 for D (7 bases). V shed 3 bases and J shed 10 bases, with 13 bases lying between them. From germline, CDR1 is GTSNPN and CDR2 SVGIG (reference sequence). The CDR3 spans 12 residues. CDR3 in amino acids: CAWSGGRGEQFF. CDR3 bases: TGTGCCTGGAGCGGGGGGCGTGGGGAGCAGTTCTTC. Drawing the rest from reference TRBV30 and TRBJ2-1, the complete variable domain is SQTIHQWPATLVQPVGSPLSLECTVEGTSNPNLYWYRQAAGRGLQLLFYSVGIGQISSEVPQNLSASRPQDRQFILSSKKLLLSDSGFYLCAWSGGRGEQFFGPGTRLTVL.

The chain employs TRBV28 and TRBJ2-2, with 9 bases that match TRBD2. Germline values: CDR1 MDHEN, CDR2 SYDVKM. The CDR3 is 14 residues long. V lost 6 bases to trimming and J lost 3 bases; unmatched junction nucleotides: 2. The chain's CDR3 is CASSIAGDTGELFF. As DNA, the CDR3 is TGTGCCAGCAGCATAGCGGGGGACACCGGGGAGCTGTTTTTT.

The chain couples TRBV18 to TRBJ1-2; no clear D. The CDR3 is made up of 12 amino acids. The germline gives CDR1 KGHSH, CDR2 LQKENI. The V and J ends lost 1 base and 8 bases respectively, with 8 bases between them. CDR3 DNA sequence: TGTGCCAGCTCACCACGGGGAGGCGGCTACACCTTC. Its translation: CASSPRGGGYTF.

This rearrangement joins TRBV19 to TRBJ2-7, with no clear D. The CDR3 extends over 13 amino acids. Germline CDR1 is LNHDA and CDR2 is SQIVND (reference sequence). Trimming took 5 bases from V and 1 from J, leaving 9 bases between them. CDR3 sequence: CASSETPSYEQYF. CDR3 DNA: TGTGCCAGTAGTGAGACTCCTTCCTACGAGCAGTACTTC.

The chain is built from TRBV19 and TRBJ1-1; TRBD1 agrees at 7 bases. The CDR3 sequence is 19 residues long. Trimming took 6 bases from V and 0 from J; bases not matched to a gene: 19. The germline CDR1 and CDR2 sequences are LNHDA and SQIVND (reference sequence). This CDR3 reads CASSQTQGQATTMNTEAFF. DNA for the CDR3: TGTGCCAGTAGCCAAACCCAAGGACAGGCAACTACCATGAACACTGAAGCTTTCTTT.

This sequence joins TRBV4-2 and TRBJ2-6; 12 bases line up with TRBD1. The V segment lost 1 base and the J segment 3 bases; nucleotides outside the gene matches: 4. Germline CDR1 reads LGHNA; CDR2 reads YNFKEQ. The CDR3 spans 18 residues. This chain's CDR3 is CASSQVRDRGLGANVLTF. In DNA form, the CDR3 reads TGTGCCAGCAGCCAAGTGAGGGACAGGGGGCTTGGGGCCAACGTCCTGACTTTC.

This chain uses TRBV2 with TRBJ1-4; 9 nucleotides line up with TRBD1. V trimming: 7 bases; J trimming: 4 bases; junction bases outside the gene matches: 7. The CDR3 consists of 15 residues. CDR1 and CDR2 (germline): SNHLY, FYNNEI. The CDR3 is CASNLRQGVNEKLFF. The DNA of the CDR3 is TGTGCCAGCAATCTCCGACAGGGGGTTAATGAAAAACTGTTTTTT.

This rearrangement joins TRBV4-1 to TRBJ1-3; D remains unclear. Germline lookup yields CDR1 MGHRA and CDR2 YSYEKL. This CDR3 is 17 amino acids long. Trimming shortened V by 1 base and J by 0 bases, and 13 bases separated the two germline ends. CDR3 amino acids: CASSQVSEDGSGNTIYF. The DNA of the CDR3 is TGCGCCAGCAGCCAAGTGAGTGAAGACGGCTCTGGAAACACCATATATTTT.

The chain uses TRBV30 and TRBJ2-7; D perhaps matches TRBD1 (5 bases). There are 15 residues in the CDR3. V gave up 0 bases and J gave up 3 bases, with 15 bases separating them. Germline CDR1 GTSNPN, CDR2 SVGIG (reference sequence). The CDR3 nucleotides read TGTGCCTGGAGTGTCGAGTATGGACACCTCTACGAGCAGTACTTC. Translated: CAWSVEYGHLYEQYF.

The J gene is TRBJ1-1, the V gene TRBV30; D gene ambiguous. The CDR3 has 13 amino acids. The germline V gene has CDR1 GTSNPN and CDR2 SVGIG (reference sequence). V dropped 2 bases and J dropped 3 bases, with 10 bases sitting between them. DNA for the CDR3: TGTGCCTGGAGTTTGGGAAGGTACACTGAAGCTTTCTTT. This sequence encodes CAWSLGRYTEAFF. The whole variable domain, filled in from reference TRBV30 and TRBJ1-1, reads SQTIHQWPATLVQPVGSPLSLECTVEGTSNPNLYWYRQAAGRGLQLLFYSVGIGQISSEVPQNLSASRPQDRQFILSSKKLLLSDSGFYLCAWSLGRYTEAFFGQGTRLTVV.

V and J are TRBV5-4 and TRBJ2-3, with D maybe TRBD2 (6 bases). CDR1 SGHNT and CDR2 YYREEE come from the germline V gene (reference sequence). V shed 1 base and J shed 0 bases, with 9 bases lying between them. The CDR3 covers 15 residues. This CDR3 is CASSLWAGSTDTQYF. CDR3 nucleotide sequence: TGTGCCAGCAGCTTGTGGGCGGGAAGCACAGATACGCAGTATTTT.

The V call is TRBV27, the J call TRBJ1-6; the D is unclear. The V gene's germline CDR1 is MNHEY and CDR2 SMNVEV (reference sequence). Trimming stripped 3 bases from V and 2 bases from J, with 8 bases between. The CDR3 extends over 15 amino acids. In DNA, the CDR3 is TGTGCCAGCAGTTTTTTTTCGACCTATAATTCACCCCTCCACTTT. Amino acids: CASSFFSTYNSPLHF.

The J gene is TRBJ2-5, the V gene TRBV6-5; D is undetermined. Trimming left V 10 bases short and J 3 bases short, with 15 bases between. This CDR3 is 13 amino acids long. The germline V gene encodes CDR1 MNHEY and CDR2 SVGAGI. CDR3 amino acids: CATLERPKETQYF. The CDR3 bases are TGTGCCACCCTCGAGAGACCAAAAGAGACCCAGTACTTC.

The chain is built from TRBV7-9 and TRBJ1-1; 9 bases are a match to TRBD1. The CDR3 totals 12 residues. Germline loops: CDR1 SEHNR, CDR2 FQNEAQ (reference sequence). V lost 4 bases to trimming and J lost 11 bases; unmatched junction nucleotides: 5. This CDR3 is CASSSNRGPAFF. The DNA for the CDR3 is TGTGCCAGCAGCTCAAACAGGGGGCCCGCTTTCTTT. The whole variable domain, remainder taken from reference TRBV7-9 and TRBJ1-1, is DTGVSQNPRHKITKRGQNVTFRCDPISEHNRLYWYRQTLGQGPEFLTYFQNEAQLEKSRLLSDRFSAERPKGSFSTLEIQRTEQGDSAMYLCASSSNRGPAFFGQGTRLTVV.

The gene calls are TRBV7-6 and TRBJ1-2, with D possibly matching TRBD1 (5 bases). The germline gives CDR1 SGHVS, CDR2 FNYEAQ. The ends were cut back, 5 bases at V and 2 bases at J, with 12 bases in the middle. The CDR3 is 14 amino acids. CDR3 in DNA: TGTGCCAGCAGCCTAGGACACCCAAACTATGGCTACACCTTC. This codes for CASSLGHPNYGYTF.

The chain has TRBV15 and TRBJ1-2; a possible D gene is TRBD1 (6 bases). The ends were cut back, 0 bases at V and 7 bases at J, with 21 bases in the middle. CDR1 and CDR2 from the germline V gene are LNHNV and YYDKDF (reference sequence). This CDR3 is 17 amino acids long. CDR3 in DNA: TGTGCCACCAGCAGAGATCAAGGGGTGGCAGGGGCTCGTGGCTACACCTTC. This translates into CATSRDQGVAGARGYTF. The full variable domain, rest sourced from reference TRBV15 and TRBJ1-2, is DAMVIQNPRYQVTQFGKPVTLSCSQTLNHNVMYWYQQKSSQAPKLLFHYYDKDFNNEADTPDNFQSRRPNTSFCFLDIRSPGLGDTAMYLCATSRDQGVAGARGYTFGSGTRLTVV.

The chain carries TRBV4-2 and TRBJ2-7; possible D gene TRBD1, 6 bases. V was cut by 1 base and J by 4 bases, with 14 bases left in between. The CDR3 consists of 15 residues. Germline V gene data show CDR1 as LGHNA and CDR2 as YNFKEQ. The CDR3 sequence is CASSQAAGTPYEQYF. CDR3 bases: TGTGCCAGCAGCCAAGCGGCCGGGACACCATACGAGCAGTACTTC.

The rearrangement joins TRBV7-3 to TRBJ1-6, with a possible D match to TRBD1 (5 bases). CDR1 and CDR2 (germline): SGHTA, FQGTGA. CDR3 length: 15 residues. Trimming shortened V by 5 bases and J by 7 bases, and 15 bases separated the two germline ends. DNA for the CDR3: TGTGCCAGCAGCCTCTCGGGGGGTCTCAATTCACCCCTCCACTTT. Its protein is CASSLSGGLNSPLHF.

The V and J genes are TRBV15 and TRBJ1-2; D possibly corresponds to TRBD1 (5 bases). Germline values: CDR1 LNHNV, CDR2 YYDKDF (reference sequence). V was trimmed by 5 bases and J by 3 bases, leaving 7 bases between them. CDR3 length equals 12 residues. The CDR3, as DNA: TGTGCCACCAGCGGGGACCACTATGGCTACACCTTC. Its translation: CATSGDHYGYTF.

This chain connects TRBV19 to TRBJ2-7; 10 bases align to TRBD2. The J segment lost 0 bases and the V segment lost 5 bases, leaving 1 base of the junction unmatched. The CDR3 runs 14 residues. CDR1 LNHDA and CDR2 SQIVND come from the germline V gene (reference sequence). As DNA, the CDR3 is TGTGCCAGTAGTTGGACTAGCGGCTCCTACGAGCAGTACTTC. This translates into CASSWTSGSYEQYF.

The DNA for the CDR3 is TGTGCCTGGAGTTCTGGGCATGGGGCCAACGTCCTGACTTTC. Its translation is CAWSSGHGANVLTF. The chain couples TRBV30 to TRBJ2-6, with D uncertain. The CDR3 sequence is 14 residues long. Trimming removed 2 bases at V and 3 bases at J, with 8 bases between. CDR1 is GTSNPN and CDR2 is SVGIG in the germline V gene (reference sequence).

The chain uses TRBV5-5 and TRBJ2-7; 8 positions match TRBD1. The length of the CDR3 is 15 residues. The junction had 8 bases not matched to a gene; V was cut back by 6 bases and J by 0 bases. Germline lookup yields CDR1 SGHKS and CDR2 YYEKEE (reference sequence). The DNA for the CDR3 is TGTGCCAGCACCACAGCCGGGACAGGCTCCTACGAGCAGTACTTC. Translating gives CASTTAGTGSYEQYF.

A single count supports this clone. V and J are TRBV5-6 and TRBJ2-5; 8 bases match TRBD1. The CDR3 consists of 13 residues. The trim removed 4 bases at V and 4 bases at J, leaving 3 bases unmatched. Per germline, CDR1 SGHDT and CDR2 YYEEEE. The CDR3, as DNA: TGTGCCAGCAGCCCACAGGGGGGAGAGACCCAGTACTTC. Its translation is CASSPQGGETQYF.

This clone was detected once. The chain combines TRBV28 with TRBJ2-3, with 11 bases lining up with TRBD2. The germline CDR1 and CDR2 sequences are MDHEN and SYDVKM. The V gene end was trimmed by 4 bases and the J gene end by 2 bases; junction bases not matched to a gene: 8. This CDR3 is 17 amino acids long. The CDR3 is CASSSKGLAEYTDTQYF. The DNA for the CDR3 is TGTGCCAGCAGTTCAAAGGGACTAGCGGAGTACACAGATACGCAGTATTTT.

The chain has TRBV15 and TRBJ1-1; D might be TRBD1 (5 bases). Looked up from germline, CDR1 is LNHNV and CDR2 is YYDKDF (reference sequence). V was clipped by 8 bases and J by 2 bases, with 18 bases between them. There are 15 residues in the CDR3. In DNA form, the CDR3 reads TGTGCCACCTCACTAAGCCGGGGACCCAACACTGAAGCTTTCTTT. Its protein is CATSLSRGPNTEAFF.

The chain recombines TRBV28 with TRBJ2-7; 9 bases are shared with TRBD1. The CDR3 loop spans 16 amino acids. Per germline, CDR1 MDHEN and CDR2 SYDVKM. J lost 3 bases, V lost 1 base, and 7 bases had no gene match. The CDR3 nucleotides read TGTGCCAGCAGTTTATTAAGTGGACAGGGGCTCTACGAGCAGTACTTC. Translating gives CASSLLSGQGLYEQYF.

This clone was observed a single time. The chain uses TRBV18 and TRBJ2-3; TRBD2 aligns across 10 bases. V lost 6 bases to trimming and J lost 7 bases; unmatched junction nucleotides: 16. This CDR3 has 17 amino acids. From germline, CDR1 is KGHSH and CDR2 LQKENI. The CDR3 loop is CASSRRLTSGARYTQYF. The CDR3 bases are TGTGCCAGCTCGCGACGGCTTACTAGCGGGGCTCGGTATACGCAGTATTTT.